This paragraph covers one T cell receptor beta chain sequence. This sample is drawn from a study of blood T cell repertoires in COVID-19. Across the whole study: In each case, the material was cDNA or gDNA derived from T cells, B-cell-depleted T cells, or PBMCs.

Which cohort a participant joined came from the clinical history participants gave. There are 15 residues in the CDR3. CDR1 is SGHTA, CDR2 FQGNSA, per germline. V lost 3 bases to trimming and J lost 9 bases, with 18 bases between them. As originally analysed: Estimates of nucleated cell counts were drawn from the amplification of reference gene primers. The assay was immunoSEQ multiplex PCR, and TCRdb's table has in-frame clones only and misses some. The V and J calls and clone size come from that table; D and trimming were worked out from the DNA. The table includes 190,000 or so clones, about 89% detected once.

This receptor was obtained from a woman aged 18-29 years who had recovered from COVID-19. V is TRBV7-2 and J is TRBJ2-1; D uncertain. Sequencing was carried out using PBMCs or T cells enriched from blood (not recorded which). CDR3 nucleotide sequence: TGTGCCAGCAGCTTTTACAGTTACGACATGGGTGAGCAGTTCTTC. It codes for CASSFYSYDMGEQFF.